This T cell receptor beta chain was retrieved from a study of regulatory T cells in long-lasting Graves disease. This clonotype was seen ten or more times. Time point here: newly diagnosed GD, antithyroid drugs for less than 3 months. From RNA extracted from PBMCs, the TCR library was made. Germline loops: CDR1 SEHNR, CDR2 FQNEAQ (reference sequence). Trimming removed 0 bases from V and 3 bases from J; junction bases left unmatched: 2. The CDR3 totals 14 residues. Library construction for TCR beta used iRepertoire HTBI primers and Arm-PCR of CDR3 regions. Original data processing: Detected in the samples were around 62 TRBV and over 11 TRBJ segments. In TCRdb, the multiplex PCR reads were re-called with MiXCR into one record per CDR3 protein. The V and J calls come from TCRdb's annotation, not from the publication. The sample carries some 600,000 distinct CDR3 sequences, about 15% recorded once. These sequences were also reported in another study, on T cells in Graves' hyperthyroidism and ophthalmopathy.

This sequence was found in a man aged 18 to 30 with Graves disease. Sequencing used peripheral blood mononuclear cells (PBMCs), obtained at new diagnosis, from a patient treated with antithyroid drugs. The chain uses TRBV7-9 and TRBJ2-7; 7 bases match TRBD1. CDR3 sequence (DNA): TGTGCCAGCAGCTTAGCGGACAGGCACTACGAGCAGTACTTC. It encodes CASSLADRHYEQYF.